This T cell receptor beta chain was retrieved from a study of CD8 T cells in ankylosing spondylitis. Overall study results and limits: A TCR beta motif made of fewer than ten highly homologous variants seemed typical of ankylosing spondylitis blood. As for the disease-linked clones, they showed a CD8+ phenotype and occurred at relatively low frequencies in peripheral blood. A subset of motif variants has previously been described in the synovial fluid and blood of reactive arthritis.

In the case of this clonotype: Antigen unknown.

Quantitative 5'-RACE with molecular barcodes produced the TCR beta libraries. Using its own MiXCR run on the 5' RACE reads, TCRdb lists one record per CDR3 protein. The sample contains 250,000 to 300,000 distinct CDR3 sequences, under 20% of which appear only once. Germline V CDR1 and CDR2: SGHNT, YENEEA. The CDR3 is 17 residues long. The V segment lost 4 bases and the J segment 1 base; nucleotides outside the gene matches: 4. This clonotype was sampled from a male donor with ankylosing spondylitis or in good health (not recorded which). The source material was blood, either unsorted or a sorted T cell fraction (not recorded which). This chain links TRBV11-3 with TRBJ2-2; 12 nucleotides align to TRBD2. The CDR3 loop is CASSSLAGGLNTGELFF. The CDR3 bases are TGTGCCAGCAGCTCACTAGCGGGGGGACTGAACACCGGGGAGCTGTTTTTT.